Sequencing of this T cell receptor beta chain was carried out in a study of glioma-infiltrating T cells. Study findings and constraints: Very few CDR3 sequences were shared between tissue and blood.

Amplification of TCR alpha and beta CDR3 regions from RNA used iRepertoire nested multiplex PCR. TCRdb redid the calling of the multiplex PCR reads with MiXCR, one entry per CDR3 protein. The sample contains over 130,000 distinct CDR3 sequences, around 40% of which appear only once. Worth noting for this clonotype: Its cognate antigen is unknown.

This CDR3 is 19 amino acids long. V shed 1 base and J shed 14 bases, with 35 bases lying between them. The germline CDR1 and CDR2 sequences are MNHEY and SVGAGI. The chain employs TRBV6-5 and TRBJ1-1; the D is unclear. The sequence derives from a human donor with low-grade glioma or glioblastoma, undergoing nonglioma brain surgery, or in good health (not recorded which). Source material: glioma tissue, nonneoplastic brain tissue, or PBMCs (not recorded which). The CDR3, as DNA: TGTGCCAGCAGTTACTACGCGATGTACCCGACCACGGAAGGACTGAAAAGATTCTTT. Amino acids: CASSYYAMYPTTEGLKRFF.